This T cell receptor beta chain was documented in a study of OX40 agonist ivuxolimab in advanced cancers. The assay was immunoSEQ multiplex PCR, and TCRdb's table has in-frame clones only and misses some. The sample includes about 32,000 clones, roughly 84% of them seen just once. V lost 0 bases and J 1 base, leaving 13 bases between the germline ends. There are 16 residues in the CDR3. CDR1 is LNHDA, CDR2 SQIVND, per germline (reference sequence). The V and J genes are TRBV19 and TRBJ2-7, with D possibly being TRBD1 (6 bases). The TCR sequence derives from an adult with an advanced solid tumor such as melanoma, head and neck, liver or kidney cancer. The specimen was CD4+ or CD8+ T cells sorted from blood, collected in a trial of the OX40 agonist ivuxolimab. CDR3 sequence: CASSIDGTPYSYEQYF. DNA of the CDR3: TGTGCCAGTAGTATAGACGGGACACCATATTCCTACGAGCAGTACTTC. The variable domain in full, with the rest retrieved from reference TRBV19 and TRBJ2-7, is DGGITQSPKYLFRKEGQNVTLSCEQNLNHDAMYWYRQDPGQGLRLIYYSQIVNDFQKGDIAEGYSVSREKKESFPLTVTSAQKNPTAFYLCASSIDGTPYSYEQYFGPGTRLTVT.